The rows below give T cell receptor beta chains drawn from one sample of a study of T-cell memory formation after mild COVID-19. Using its own MiXCR run on the 5' RACE reads, TCRdb lists one record per CDR3 protein. The sample comprises about 350,000 distinct CDR3 sequences, 20% to 25% of which are singletons, and roughly 21% rests with the top ten. The sample consisted of PBMCs or a T cell subset sorted from them (not recorded which). These TCRs come from a man aged 18 to 30 who had mild COVID-19 (a few samples of this study predate the infection). Cell type and time point are not known. CDR3s include the opening cysteine and the closing phenylalanine or tryptophan. Fields, in order: J gene, V gene, clone size, D gene, CDR3 length, CDR3 DNA, CDR3 protein. A D gene is named only where the DNA matches it firmly. Where a row states a size, it is once, few, many or the class of an expanded clone; other rows omit it.

TRBJ1-2	TRBV5-6	few	TRBD1	16	TGTGCCAGCAGCTTGGGAGGACAGGGCCCCAACTATGGCTACACCTTC	CASSLGGQGPNYGYTF
TRBJ1-4	TRBV7-9	few	TRBD1	13	TGTGCCAGCAGCGCCACAGGGGTTGAAAAACTGTTTTTT	CASSATGVEKLFF
TRBJ2-3	TRBV5-1	.	.	15	TGCGCCAGCAGCTTACGGCAGATCCCCCGGGGGACGCAGTATTTT	CASSLRQIPRGTQYF
TRBJ1-2	TRBV4-2	.	.	14	TGTGCCAGCAGCCCCTCCGGGGATCGAAATGGCTACACCTTC	CASSPSGDRNGYTF
TRBJ2-5	TRBV12-5	.	TRBD2	15	TGTGCTAGTGGCACCCCGCTTAGCGGGGAGGAGACCCAGTACTTC	CASGTPLSGEETQYF
TRBJ1-3	TRBV30	.	TRBD1	13	TGTGCCTGGGGGACAGGCGGTGGAAACACCATATATTTT	CAWGTGGGNTIYF
TRBJ2-5	TRBV11-2	.	.	14	TGTGCCAGCAGCTTATACTCGGACGACGAGACCCAGTACTTC	CASSLYSDDETQYF
TRBJ1-1	TRBV7-9	many	.	14	TGTGCCAGCAGCTTTGAGTCGGGATCCACTGAAGCTTTCTTT	CASSFESGSTEAFF
TRBJ2-2	TRBV11-3	few	.	12	TGTGCCAGCAGCTCCCCGATCGGGGAGCTGTTTTTT	CASSSPIGELFF
TRBJ2-3	TRBV4-3	.	TRBD2	17	TGCGCCAGCAGCCAAGATGGACTAGCGGGGGGAGCAGATACGCAGTATTTT	CASSQDGLAGGADTQYF
TRBJ1-2	TRBV5-1	.	.	13	TGCGCCAGCAGCTCATCGTTAATGGGTGGCTACACCTTC	CASSSSLMGGYTF
TRBJ2-3	TRBV6-5	.	TRBD1	16	TGTGCCAGCAGTTACCAGAGACAGGGGGCATTAGATACGCAGTATTTT	CASSYQRQGALDTQYF
TRBJ1-3	TRBV5-6	.	.	13	TGTGCCAGCAGCCCGGGGGATGGGATCACCATATATTTT	CASSPGDGITIYF
TRBJ2-5	TRBV2	few	.	13	TGTGCCAGCAGTCTCAACAGGGAAGAGACCCAGTACTTC	CASSLNREETQYF
TRBJ2-1	TRBV9	.	TRBD2	17	TGTGCCAGCAGCGTAGACTCCAGAGCGGGGGGTTACAATGAGCAGTTCTTC	CASSVDSRAGGYNEQFF
TRBJ1-2	TRBV9	few	.	15	TGTGCCAGCAGCGTAAATGAGGGCTTAACGAATGGCTACACCTTC	CASSVNEGLTNGYTF
TRBJ2-7	TRBV6-2/TRBV6-3	.	TRBD1	15	TGTGCCAGCAGCTCCGGAGGCACAGGGGGTTACGAGCAGTACTTC	CASSSGGTGGYEQYF
TRBJ1-2	TRBV30	few	.	13	TGTGCCTGGAGTGGAGGGATAGGCTATGGCTACACCTTC	CAWSGGIGYGYTF
TRBJ1-3	TRBV18	.	.	15	TGTGCCAGCTCACCACCAGGGCTCGCTGGAAACACCATATATTTT	CASSPPGLAGNTIYF
TRBJ1-4	TRBV12-3/TRBV12-4	many	.	17	TGTGCCAGCAGTGGTGGAGGGCTGAGTTTTACTAATGAAAAACTGTTTTTT	CASSGGGLSFTNEKLFF
TRBJ2-5	TRBV7-2	.	.	16	TGTGCCAGCAGCTTAAGGCGGCGGTGGAGCCAAGAGACCCAGTACTTC	CASSLRRRWSQETQYF
TRBJ2-2	TRBV4-2	.	.	14	TGTGCCAGCAGCCAAGAGGCTTGGGCCCGGGAGCTGTTTTTT	CASSQEAWARELFF
TRBJ1-1	TRBV28	few	.	14	TGTGCCAGCATTTCGGGTGGGACGAACACTGAAGCTTTCTTT	CASISGGTNTEAFF
TRBJ2-5	TRBV7-9	few	TRBD1	15	TGTGCCAGCAGTCTCGGACAGGGGAACCAAGAGACCCAGTACTTC	CASSLGQGNQETQYF
TRBJ2-4	TRBV20-1	few	.	14	TGCAGTGCCCTCAGGGGTTCGGGCGGAAACATTCAGTACTTC	CSALRGSGGNIQYF
TRBJ2-1	TRBV4-1	.	.	15	TGCGCCAGCAGCCTAGGGACTGCTTCCTACAATGAGCAGTTCTTC	CASSLGTASYNEQFF
TRBJ2-5	TRBV20-1	.	TRBD2	15	TGCAGTGCTGAGATAGCGGGGGGCGGACAAGAGACCCAGTACTTC	CSAEIAGGGQETQYF
TRBJ1-6	TRBV7-2	many	.	15	TGTGCCAGCAGCTTAGTCGGCGGGGGGAACTCACCCCTCCACTTT	CASSLVGGGNSPLHF
TRBJ2-3	TRBV28	once	.	15	TGTGCCAGCAGTTTATTTGGGTCCGCTCAGGATACGCAGTATTTT	CASSLFGSAQDTQYF
TRBJ1-5	TRBV20-1	.	.	16	TGCAGTGCTAGAGACCCGGAGGGGAAGGGCAATCAGCCCCAGCATTTT	CSARDPEGKGNQPQHF
TRBJ2-1	TRBV7-2	.	TRBD2	17	TGTGCCAGCAGCCACACCCGACTAGCGGGGGGGCAAGGTGAGCAGTTCTTC	CASSHTRLAGGQGEQFF
TRBJ1-6	TRBV12-3/TRBV12-4	.	.	18	TGTGCCAGCAGCCCAGGAGGCGTCAGAAGCTCCTATAATTCACCCCTCCACTTT	CASSPGGVRSSYNSPLHF
TRBJ2-2	TRBV20-1	.	TRBD1	14	TGCAGTGCTTACAGGGGGCGATACACCGGGGAGCTGTTTTTT	CSAYRGRYTGELFF
TRBJ2-7	TRBV7-6	.	.	14	TGTGCCAGCAGCATCGCTCCGGGCGAGGGCGAGCAGTACTTC	CASSIAPGEGEQYF
TRBJ1-6	TRBV27	few	.	13	TGTGCCAGCAGTTTATCCTCTAGGTCACCCCTCCACTTT	CASSLSSRSPLHF
TRBJ1-1	TRBV29-1	.	.	12	TGCAGCGTTGATACGGGGAACACTGAAGCTTTCTTT	CSVDTGNTEAFF
TRBJ2-7	TRBV30	.	TRBD1	13	TGTGCCTGGAGTGGGACAGGGGATTACGAGCAGTACTTC	CAWSGTGDYEQYF
TRBJ1-1	TRBV29-1	.	.	15	TGCAGCGTTGAAGATCCCTGGACAGCGAACACTGAAGCTTTCTTT	CSVEDPWTANTEAFF
TRBJ2-3	TRBV11-3	.	.	15	TGTGCCAGCAGCAGCGGGCAGGGTGCTGAAGATACGCAGTATTTT	CASSSGQGAEDTQYF
TRBJ2-6	TRBV29-1	.	.	15	TGCAGCGTTGCAACGTATATTCCTGGGGCCAACGTCCTGACTTTC	CSVATYIPGANVLTF
TRBJ1-4	TRBV7-2	many	TRBD1	15	TGTGCCAGCAGCCTGACAGGGGTTTGGAATGAAAAACTGTTTTTT	CASSLTGVWNEKLFF
TRBJ2-3	TRBV6-2/TRBV6-3	.	TRBD2	13	TGTGCCAGCAGCCAGGGACTAGCGAATACGCAGTATTTT	CASSQGLANTQYF
TRBJ2-1	TRBV18	.	.	12	TGTGCCAGCGAGGGTTCCTACAATGAGCAGTTCTTC	CASEGSYNEQFF
TRBJ2-6	TRBV7-2	.	.	14	TGTGCCAGCAGTAAGAGCTCTGGGGCCAACGTCCTGACTTTC	CASSKSSGANVLTF
TRBJ2-7	TRBV12-3/TRBV12-4	many	.	13	TGTGCCAGCAGTTTAGTGGACACCTACGAGCAGTACTTC	CASSLVDTYEQYF